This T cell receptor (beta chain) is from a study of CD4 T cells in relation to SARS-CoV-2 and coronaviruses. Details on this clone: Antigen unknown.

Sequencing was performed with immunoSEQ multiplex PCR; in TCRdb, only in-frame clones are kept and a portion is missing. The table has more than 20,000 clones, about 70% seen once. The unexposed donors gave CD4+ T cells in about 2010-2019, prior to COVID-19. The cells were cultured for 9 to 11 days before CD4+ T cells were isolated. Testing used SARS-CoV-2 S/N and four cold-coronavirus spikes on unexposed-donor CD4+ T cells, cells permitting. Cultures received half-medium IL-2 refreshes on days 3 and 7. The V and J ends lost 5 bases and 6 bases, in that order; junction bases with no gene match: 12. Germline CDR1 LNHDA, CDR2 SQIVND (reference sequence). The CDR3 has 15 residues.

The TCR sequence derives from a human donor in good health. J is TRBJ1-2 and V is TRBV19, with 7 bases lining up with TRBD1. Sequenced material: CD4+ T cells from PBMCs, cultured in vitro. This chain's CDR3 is CASSLLEGARHGYTF. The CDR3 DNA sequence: TGTGCCAGTAGTCTGCTCGAGGGGGCGCGACATGGCTACACCTTC.